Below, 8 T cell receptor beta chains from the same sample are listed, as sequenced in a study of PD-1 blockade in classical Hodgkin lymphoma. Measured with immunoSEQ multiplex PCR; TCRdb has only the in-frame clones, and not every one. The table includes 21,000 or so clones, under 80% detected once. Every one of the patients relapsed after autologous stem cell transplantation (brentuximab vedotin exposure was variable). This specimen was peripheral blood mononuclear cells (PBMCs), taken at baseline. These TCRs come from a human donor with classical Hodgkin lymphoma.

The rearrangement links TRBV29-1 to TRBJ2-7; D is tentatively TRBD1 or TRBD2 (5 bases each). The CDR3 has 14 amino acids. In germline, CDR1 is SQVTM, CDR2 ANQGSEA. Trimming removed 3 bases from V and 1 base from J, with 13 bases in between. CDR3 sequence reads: CSVEGDGVSYEQYF. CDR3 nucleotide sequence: TGCAGCGTTGAGGGGGACGGGGTATCCTACGAGCAGTACTTC.

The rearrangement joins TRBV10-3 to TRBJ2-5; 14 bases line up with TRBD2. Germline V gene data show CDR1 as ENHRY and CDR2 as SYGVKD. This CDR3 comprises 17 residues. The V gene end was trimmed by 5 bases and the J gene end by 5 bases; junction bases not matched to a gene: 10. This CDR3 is CAISSGLAGGGRETQYF. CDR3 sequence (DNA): TGTGCCATCAGTTCAGGACTAGCGGGGGGAGGAAGGGAGACCCAGTACTTC.

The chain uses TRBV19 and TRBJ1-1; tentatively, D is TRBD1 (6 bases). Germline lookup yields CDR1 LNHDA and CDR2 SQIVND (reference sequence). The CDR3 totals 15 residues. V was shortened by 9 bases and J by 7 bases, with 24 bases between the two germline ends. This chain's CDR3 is CASPPGWGAPNEAFF. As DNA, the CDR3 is TGTGCCAGCCCCCCGGGGTGGGGGGCCCCAAATGAAGCTTTCTTT. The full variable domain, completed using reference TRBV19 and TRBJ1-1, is DGGITQSPKYLFRKEGQNVTLSCEQNLNHDAMYWYRQDPGQGLRLIYYSQIVNDFQKGDIAEGYSVSREKKESFPLTVTSAQKNPTAFYLCASPPGWGAPNEAFFGQGTRLTVV.

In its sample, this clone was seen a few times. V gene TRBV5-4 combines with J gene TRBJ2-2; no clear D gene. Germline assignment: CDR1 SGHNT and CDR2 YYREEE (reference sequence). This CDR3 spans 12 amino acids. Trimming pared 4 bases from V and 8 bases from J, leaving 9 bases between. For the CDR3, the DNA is TGTGCCAGCAGCACGGTTGTTGGGGAGCTGTTTTTT. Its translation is CASSTVVGELFF.

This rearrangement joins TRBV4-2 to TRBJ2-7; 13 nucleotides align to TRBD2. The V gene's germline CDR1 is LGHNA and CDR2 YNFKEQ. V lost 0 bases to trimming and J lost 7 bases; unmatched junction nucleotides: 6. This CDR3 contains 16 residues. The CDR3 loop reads CASSQELAGGPGEQYF. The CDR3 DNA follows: TGTGCCAGCAGCCAAGAACTAGCGGGAGGGCCGGGGGAGCAGTACTTC.

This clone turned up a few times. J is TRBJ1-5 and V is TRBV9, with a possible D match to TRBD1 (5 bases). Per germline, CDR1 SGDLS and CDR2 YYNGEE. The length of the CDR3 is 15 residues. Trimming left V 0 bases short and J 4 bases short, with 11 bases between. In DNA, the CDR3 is TGTGCCAGCAGCGTAGAGGGGCAGGGAAATCAGCCCCAGCATTTT. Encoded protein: CASSVEGQGNQPQHF.

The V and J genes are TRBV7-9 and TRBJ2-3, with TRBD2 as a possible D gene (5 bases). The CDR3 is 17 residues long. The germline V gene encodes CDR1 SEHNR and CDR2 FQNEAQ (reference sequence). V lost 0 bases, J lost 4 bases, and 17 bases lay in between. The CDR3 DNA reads TGTGCCAGCAGCTTAGCGACTCTAGAGGGTAATCCAGATACGCAGTATTTT. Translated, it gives CASSLATLEGNPDTQYF.

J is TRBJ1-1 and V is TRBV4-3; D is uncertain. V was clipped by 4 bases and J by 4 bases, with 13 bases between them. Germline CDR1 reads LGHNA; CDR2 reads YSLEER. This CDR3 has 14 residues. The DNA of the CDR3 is TGCGCCAGCAGCCCATCTATGAGGAGCACTGAAGCTTTCTTT. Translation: CASSPSMRSTEAFF.